The rows below give T cell receptor beta chains drawn from one sample of a study of CD8+ T cells in alopecia areata. Generated by immunoSEQ multiplex PCR, the TCRdb table keeps only in-frame clones and is missing some. The table lists about 200,000 clones, around 62% of them singletons, with 0.4% to 0.55% in the top ten. The material was CD4+ T cells sorted from blood, obtained at week 0. These receptors came from a human donor with alopecia areata. Each CDR3 is given without its conserved first and last residue. Size tells how often a clone was seen (once, few, many) or the class of an expanded clone, and some rows leave it out.

v_gene | abundance | CDR3aa
TRBV4-1 | NA | ASSQDRTDQPQH
TRBV28 | NA | ASSSSSPLYEQY
TRBV5-1 | few | ASSWDPTGYNEQF
TRBV27 | NA | ASSSYNRGYGYT
TRBV5-4 | few | ASSLVRETQY
TRBV27 | NA | ASKLQGPDEKLF
TRBV7-2 | NA | ASSFGQGYNEQF
TRBV7-9 | NA | ASSPMDRGAQY
TRBV5-4 | few | ASSWGAVETQY
TRBV5-1 | NA | ASSWGQGPTNEKLF
TRBV11-2 | NA | ALTGLAKNIQY
TRBV10-3 | NA | AIQPGQGPWGANVLT
TRBV7-9 | few | ASSSSMDRAYQETQY
TRBV1 | NA | TSSQRASGNLEGNEQF
TRBV25-1 | few | ASSTAYNEQF
TRBV27 | NA | ASKSSGTGFYGYT
TRBV5-6 | NA | ASSFFGRTLH
TRBV28 | NA | ASSSGQGNNEQF
TRBV7-8 | NA | ASSLRLGTDTQY
TRBV6-5 | NA | ASRRREDHEQY
TRBV6-6 | NA | ASSYSGYTEAF
TRBV6-5 | NA | ASSYDRDRTYEQY
TRBV29-1 | few | SVLGTSGEETQY
TRBV20-1 | NA | SAYKGYGYT
TRBV14 | NA | ASSQDGSSGRAAEQF
TRBV2 | NA | ASSDASGVGGEQY
TRBV6-1 | few | ASSSLAENTEAF
TRBV6-1 | NA | ASSFRVLYGYT
TRBV6-1 | NA | ASSVGTARGAF
TRBV7-2 | NA | ASSLASKTGELF
TRBV10-3 | NA | AISESSSYNEQF
TRBV29-1 | NA | SVGGTGSTGELF
TRBV7-9 | NA | ASSLQGPEAF
TRBV5-6 | few | ASSFRDGPGELF
TRBV30 | NA | AWSVRNEAF
TRBV29-1 | NA | SARAGTWNTEAF
TRBV5-1 | NA | ASSSGTGERAF
TRBV15 | NA | ATSRVELSEAF
TRBV2 | few | ASTRQGPSYEQY
TRBV7-2 | few | ASSQGSGGRADWF
TRBV19 | NA | ASTSSSGANVLT
TRBV29-1 | NA | SVIGARTYNEQF
TRBV30 | NA | AWSVFVSEQY
TRBV30 | once | AVIDRDTEAF
TRBV20-1 | NA | SATLGNTIY